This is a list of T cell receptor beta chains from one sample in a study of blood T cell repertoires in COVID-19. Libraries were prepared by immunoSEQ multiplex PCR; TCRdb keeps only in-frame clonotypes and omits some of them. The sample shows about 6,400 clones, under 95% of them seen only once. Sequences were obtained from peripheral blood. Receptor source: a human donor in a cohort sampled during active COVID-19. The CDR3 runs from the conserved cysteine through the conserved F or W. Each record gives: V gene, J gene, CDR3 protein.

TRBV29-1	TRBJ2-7	CSVDSGTEDYEQYF
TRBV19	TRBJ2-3	CASSPEGLGDTQYF
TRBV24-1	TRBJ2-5	CATSETFSGQGGQETQYF
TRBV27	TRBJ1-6	CASSLLSTRGGSPLHF
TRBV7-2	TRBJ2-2	CASSSDTGELFF
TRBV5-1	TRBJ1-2	CASSSTTNSYTF
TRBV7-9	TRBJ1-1	CASSSSHSRNTEAFF
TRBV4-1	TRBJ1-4	CASSHPGLGQVRVEALREKLFF
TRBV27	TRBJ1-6	CASTPLGQGANSPLHF
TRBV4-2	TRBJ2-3	CASSQAGETDTQYF
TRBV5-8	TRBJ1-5	CASSWGDQPQHF
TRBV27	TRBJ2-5	CASTPSREGKTQYF
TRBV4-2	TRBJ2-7	CASSQDMTSGSYEQYF
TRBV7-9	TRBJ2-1	CASSSLPGGSSYNEQFF
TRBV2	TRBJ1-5	CASSEGQMGNQPQHF
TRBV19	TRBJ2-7	CASSIGGVIYEQYF
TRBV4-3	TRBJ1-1	CASSPWPVRSEAFF
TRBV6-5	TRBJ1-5	CASGDPPGPQHF
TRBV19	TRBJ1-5	CASSIEGVNSNQPQHF
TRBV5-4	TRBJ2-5	CASSLVTSGNQETQYF
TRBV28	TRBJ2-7	CASSLGFGTGVGEQYF
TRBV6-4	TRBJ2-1	CASSESGNNEQFF
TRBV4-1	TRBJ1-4	CASSPGIVQGQEKLFF
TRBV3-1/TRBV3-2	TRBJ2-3	CASRGIGTGGLRRDFTDTQYF
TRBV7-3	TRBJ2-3	CASSLMPPPGGSDTQYF
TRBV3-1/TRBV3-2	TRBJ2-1	CASSLLSRDRGNEQFF
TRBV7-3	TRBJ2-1	CASSVGLAGGGSEQFF
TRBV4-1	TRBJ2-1	CASSPRTSQRRTSGTYHEQFF
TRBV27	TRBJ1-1	CASSPDRGLGTEAFF
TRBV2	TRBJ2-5	CASTTQETQYF
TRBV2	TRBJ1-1	CASRGRRERSTEAFF
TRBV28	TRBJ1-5	CASSFSDRGLGDNQPQHF
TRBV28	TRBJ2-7	CASRSTGDEQYF
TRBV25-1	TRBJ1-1	CASSDRQGLYTEAFF
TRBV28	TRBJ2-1	CASTPGAGGPGEQFF
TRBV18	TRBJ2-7	CASSPPSGSVGYEQYF
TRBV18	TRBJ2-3	CASSPTTSGSPTDTQYF
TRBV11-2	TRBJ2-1	CASSLASGRASVEQFF
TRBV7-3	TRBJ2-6	CASSLARPGANVLTF
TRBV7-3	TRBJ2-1	CASSFASGDYNEQFF
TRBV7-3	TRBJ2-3	CASSLLAGFTDTQYF
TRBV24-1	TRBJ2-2	CATSEVELNTGELFF
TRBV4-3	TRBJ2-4	CASSQDPSGTTLAKNIQYF
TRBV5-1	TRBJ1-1	CASSLGTVNTEAFF
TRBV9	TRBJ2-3	CASSAAPAWTDTQYF